Following are 5 T cell receptor beta chains from one sample sequenced in a study of OX40 agonist ivuxolimab in advanced cancers. The assay was immunoSEQ multiplex PCR, and TCRdb's table has in-frame clones only and misses some. The table has around 94,000 clones, around nine tenths seen once. The sequenced sample was CD4+ or CD8+ T cells sorted from blood, obtained in a trial of the OX40 agonist ivuxolimab. The receptors were gathered from an adult with an advanced solid tumor such as melanoma, head and neck, liver or kidney cancer.

J is TRBJ2-2 and V is TRBV7-9; tentatively, D is TRBD1 (6 bases). This CDR3 spans 15 amino acids. CDR1 and CDR2 (germline): SEHNR, FQNEAQ (reference sequence). Trimming left V 6 bases short and J 4 bases short, with 15 bases between. This CDR3 is CASRAGVGSTGELFF. The CDR3 region has the DNA TGTGCCAGCAGAGCAGGGGTAGGGAGCACCGGGGAGCTGTTTTTT.

The chain couples TRBV11-3 to TRBJ1-1; tentative D call: TRBD1 (6 bases). With 3 bases removed from V and 3 bases from J, the gap between germline ends came to 11 bases. Germline V gene data show CDR1 as SGHNT and CDR2 as YENEEA. The CDR3 extends over 14 amino acids. This CDR3 reads CASSLAGQHTEAFF. CDR3 bases: TGTGCCAGCAGCTTGGCAGGACAGCACACTGAAGCTTTCTTT.

The chain combines TRBV7-9 with TRBJ2-3, with 7 bases that match TRBD1. Germline CDR1 SEHNR, CDR2 FQNEAQ (reference sequence). The CDR3 covers 13 residues. Losses at the gene ends were 3 bases for V and 4 bases for J; bases not matched to a gene: 1. The CDR3 region is CASSFQGADTQYF. The CDR3 region has the DNA TGTGCCAGCAGCTTCCAGGGGGCAGATACGCAGTATTTT.

The chain joins TRBV28 to TRBJ1-2; D is uncertain. CDR3 size: 12 residues. Germline loops: CDR1 MDHEN, CDR2 SYDVKM. V lost 3 bases, J lost 2 bases, and 4 bases lay in between. CDR3 in amino acids: CASSLGNYGYTF. The CDR3 coding sequence is TGTGCCAGCAGTTTGGGGAACTATGGCTACACCTTC.

CDR3 in amino acids: CASSLSGGTDTQYF. The CDR3, as DNA: TGTGCCAGCAGCCTTAGCGGGGGCACAGATACGCAGTATTTT. The V gene is TRBV7-2, the J gene TRBJ2-3; 8 positions agree with TRBD2. The junction had 2 bases not matched to a gene; V was cut back by 5 bases and J by 1 base. Germline V gives CDR1 SGHTA, CDR2 FQGNSA. CDR3 length equals 14 residues.